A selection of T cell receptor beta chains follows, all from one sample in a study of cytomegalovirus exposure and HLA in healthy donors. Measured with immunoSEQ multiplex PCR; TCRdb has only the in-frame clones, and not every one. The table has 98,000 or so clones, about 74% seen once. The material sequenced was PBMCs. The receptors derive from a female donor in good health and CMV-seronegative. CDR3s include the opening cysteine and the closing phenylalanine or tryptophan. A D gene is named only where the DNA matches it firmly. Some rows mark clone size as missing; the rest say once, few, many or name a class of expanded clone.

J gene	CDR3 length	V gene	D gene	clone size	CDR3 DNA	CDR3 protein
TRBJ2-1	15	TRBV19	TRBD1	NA	TGTGCCAGTTCAGACAGGGTGTTCTTACGGAATGAGCAGTTCTTC	CASSDRVFLRNEQFF
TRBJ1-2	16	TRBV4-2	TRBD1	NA	TGTGCCAGCAGCCAAGATCTACGACAGGGGGTCTATGGCTACACCTTC	CASSQDLRQGVYGYTF
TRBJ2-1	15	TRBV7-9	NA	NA	TGTGCCAGCAGCACCCTCGGGACACCCTACAATGAGCAGTTCTTC	CASSTLGTPYNEQFF
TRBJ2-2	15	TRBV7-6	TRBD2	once	TGTGCCAGCAGCCCATTAGGGACTAGTCCCGGGGAGCTGTTTTTT	CASSPLGTSPGELFF
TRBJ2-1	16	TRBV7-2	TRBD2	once	TGTGCCAGCAGCTTAATGGCTAGCGGTATTCCAGCGGAGCAGTTCTTC	CASSLMASGIPAEQFF
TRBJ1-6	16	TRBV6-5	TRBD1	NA	TGTGCCAGCAGTTCGGGAAGGGACAGGGGAAATTCACCCCTCCACTTT	CASSSGRDRGNSPLHF
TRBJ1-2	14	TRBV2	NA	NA	TGTGCCAGCAGTGTTGGTTCGGGGGTTCAGGGCTACACCTTC	CASSVGSGVQGYTF
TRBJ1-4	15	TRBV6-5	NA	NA	TGTGCCAGCGTCTTAGCAGAACGAACTAATGAAAAACTGTTTTTT	CASVLAERTNEKLFF
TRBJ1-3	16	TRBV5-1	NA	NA	TGCGCCAGCAGCTTCGGCGGATCGAACTCTGGAAACACCATATATTTT	CASSFGGSNSGNTIYF
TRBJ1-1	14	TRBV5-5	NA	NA	TGTGCCAGCAGCTCCACAACAGGGCCCACTGAAGCTTTCTTT	CASSSTTGPTEAFF
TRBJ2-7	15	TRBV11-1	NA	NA	TGTGCCAGCAGCACCCACGGGGGAGCCTCCTACGAGCAGTACTTC	CASSTHGGASYEQYF
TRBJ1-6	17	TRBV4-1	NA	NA	TGCGCCAGCAGCACTTCGACGGAGAGCTCCTATAATTCACCCCTCCACTTT	CASSTSTESSYNSPLHF
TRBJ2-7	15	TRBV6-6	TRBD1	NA	TGTGCCAGCACCTTAACACCTGGACAGGGCTACGAGCAGTACTTC	CASTLTPGQGYEQYF
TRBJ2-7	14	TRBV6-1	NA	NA	TGTGCCAGCAGCCTCCAGACAGGTTTGGACGAGCAGTACTTC	CASSLQTGLDEQYF
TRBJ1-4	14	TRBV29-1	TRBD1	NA	TGCAGCGTGGCGCAGGGGGCGCGAGATGAAAAACTGTTTTTT	CSVAQGARDEKLFF
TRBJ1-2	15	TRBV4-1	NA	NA	TGCGCCAGCAGCCAAGATTCGGGGGGGGACTATGGCTACACCTTC	CASSQDSGGDYGYTF
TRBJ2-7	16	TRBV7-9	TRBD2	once	TGTGCCAGCAGCTTAACAAGCGGGAGGGCCTCCTACGAGCAGTACTTC	CASSLTSGRASYEQYF
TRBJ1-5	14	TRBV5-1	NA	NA	TGCGCCAGCAGCCTCGGGACTCCCAATCAGCCCCAGCATTTT	CASSLGTPNQPQHF
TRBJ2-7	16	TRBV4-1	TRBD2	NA	TGCGCCAGCAGCCAAGGTCTAGCGGGGCTGAGTACTAACCAGTACTTC	CASSQGLAGLSTNQYF
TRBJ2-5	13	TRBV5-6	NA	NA	TGTGCCAGCTCCCAAGGGGGTTGGGAGACCCAGTACTTC	CASSQGGWETQYF
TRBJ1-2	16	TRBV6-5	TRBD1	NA	TGTGCCAGCAGTTACGCATTACAGGGGGCGGTTTATGGCTACACCTTC	CASSYALQGAVYGYTF
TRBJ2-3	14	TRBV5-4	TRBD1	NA	TGTGCCAGCAGCGGTGGACAGGGAATAGATACGCAGTATTTT	CASSGGQGIDTQYF
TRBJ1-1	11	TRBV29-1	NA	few	TGCAGCGTTGAGAGGTTCACTGAAGCTTTCTTT	CSVERFTEAFF
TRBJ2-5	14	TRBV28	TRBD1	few	TGTGCCAGCAGTCTCCGACAGGGAGCCGAGACCCAGTACTTC	CASSLRQGAETQYF
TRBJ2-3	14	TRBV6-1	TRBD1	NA	TGTGCCAGCAGTGAGGGACAGGGGCCAGATACGCAGTATTTT	CASSEGQGPDTQYF
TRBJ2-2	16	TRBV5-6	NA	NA	TGTGCCAGCAGCCCCCGGTGGCAGGGGTACACCGGGGAGCTGTTTTTT	CASSPRWQGYTGELFF
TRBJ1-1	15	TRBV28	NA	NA	TGTGCCAGCAGTCCCGGAGGGGCGGGCGGCACTGAAGCTTTCTTT	CASSPGGAGGTEAFF
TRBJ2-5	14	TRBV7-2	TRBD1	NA	TGTGCCAGCAGCCCCGACAGGGGCCAAGAGACCCAGTACTTC	CASSPDRGQETQYF
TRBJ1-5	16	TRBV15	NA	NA	TGTGCCACCAGCGGAAGTAGGGGATATAGCAATCAGCCCCAGCATTTT	CATSGSRGYSNQPQHF
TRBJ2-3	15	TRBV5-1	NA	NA	TGCGCCAGCAGCTTGGGGCGGCATCCCAGAGATACGCAGTATTTT	CASSLGRHPRDTQYF
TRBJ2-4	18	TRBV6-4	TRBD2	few	TGTGCCAGAAAGGGACTAGCATATTGCATCCTTCCGAGGAACATTCGGTACTTC	CARKGLAYCILPRNIRYF
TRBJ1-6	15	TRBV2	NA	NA	TGTGCCAGCAGCATGGACAGCTCCTATAATTCACCCCTCCACTTT	CASSMDSSYNSPLHF
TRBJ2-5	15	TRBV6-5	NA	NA	TGTGCCAGCAGCTCGACTAGGGGGCGCCCGGAGACCCAGTACTTC	CASSSTRGRPETQYF
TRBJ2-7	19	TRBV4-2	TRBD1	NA	TGTGCCAGCAGCCGTGGGACAGGGGGCGCCGGGTCAAGCTCCTACGAGCAGTACTTC	CASSRGTGGAGSSSYEQYF
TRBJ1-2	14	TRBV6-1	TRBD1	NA	TGTGCCAGCAGTCCGTCCCGGACAGGCCGTGGCTACACCTTC	CASSPSRTGRGYTF
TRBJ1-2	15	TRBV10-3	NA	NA	TGTGCCATCAGCGCTGACAGGTTTTTAAACTATGGCTACACCTTC	CAISADRFLNYGYTF
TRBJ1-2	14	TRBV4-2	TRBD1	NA	TGTGCCAGCAGCCAAGAGACAGGGGGATTTGGCTACACCTTC	CASSQETGGFGYTF